The 10 T cell receptor beta chains presented below share a single source sample, sequenced in a study of cytomegalovirus exposure and HLA in healthy donors. TCRdb's copy holds only in-frame clones and misses some; the assay was immunoSEQ multiplex PCR. The sample has 160,000 or so clones, 88% seen once. Sequences were obtained from PBMCs. Receptors originate from a young man in good health and CMV-seronegative.

The rearrangement links TRBV5-1 to TRBJ2-3, with 11 bases aligning to TRBD1. The germline gives CDR1 SGHRS, CDR2 YFSETQ. The trim removed 3 bases at V and 2 bases at J, leaving 2 bases unmatched. The CDR3 is 15 residues long. CDR3 DNA: TGCGCCAGCAGCTCGGACAGGGGGCTCACAGATACGCAGTATTTT. It translates to CASSSDRGLTDTQYF.

The chain uses TRBV14 and TRBJ2-7; no firm D call. V was cut by 4 bases and J by 0 bases, with 4 bases left in between. The CDR3 sequence is 12 residues long. The germline gives CDR1 SGHDN, CDR2 FVKESK. The DNA of the CDR3 is TGTGCCAGCAGCCCTAGCTCCTACGAGCAGTACTTC. It codes for CASSPSSYEQYF.

The chain links TRBV6-5 to TRBJ1-1, with 10 bases that match TRBD1. The CDR3 has 14 residues. Germline CDR1 and CDR2: MNHEY and SVGAGI. The trim removed 2 bases at V and 3 bases at J, leaving 0 bases unmatched. The CDR3 coding sequence is TGTGCCAGCAGTTACGGACAGGGGGACACTGAAGCTTTCTTT. Translated: CASSYGQGDTEAFF.

V usage is TRBV29-1 and J usage is TRBJ1-2; D is uncertain. Germline CDR1 SQVTM, CDR2 ANQGSEA. The CDR3 is 13 residues long. The ends were cut back, 2 bases at V and 2 bases at J, with 9 bases in the middle. CDR3 bases: TGCAGCGTTGAACCGACGGAGAACTATGGCTACACCTTC. It yields the protein CSVEPTENYGYTF. Filled out from reference TRBV29-1 and TRBJ1-2, the complete variable domain reads SAVISQKPSRDICQRGTSLTIQCQVDSQVTMMFWYRQQPGQSLTLIATANQGSEATYESGFVIDKFPISRPNLTFSTLTVSNMSPEDSSIYLCSVEPTENYGYTFGSGTRLTVV.

The rearrangement uses TRBV7-8 and TRBJ2-3; possibly TRBD2 for D (7 bases). V was trimmed by 4 bases and J by 0 bases, leaving 29 bases between them. The CDR3 has 21 amino acids. Germline lookup yields CDR1 SGHVS and CDR2 FQNEAQ. The CDR3 nucleotides read TGTGCCAGCAGCTCCGTGGGGAGCGGGGACACCAAACCTCCTAGCACAGATACGCAGTATTTT. It yields the protein CASSSVGSGDTKPPSTDTQYF.

The genes are TRBV19 and TRBJ2-7, with a tentative D call TRBD1 (5 bases). V was clipped by 1 base and J by 7 bases, with 11 bases between them. The germline CDR1 and CDR2 sequences are LNHDA and SQIVND (reference sequence). This CDR3 has 13 amino acids. The CDR3 sequence is CASSIGGRQEQYF. CDR3 DNA: TGTGCCAGTAGTATAGGTGGTAGACAGGAGCAGTACTTC.

This clone was seen a few times. CDR3 in DNA: TGTGCCAGCAGCCCGGGGGACGGTTCCTACGAGCAGTACGTC. Amino acids: CASSPGDGSYEQYV. This sequence joins TRBV11-2 and TRBJ2-7, with D possibly matching TRBD2 (6 bases). In germline, CDR1 is SGHAT, CDR2 FQNNGV. V was trimmed by 5 bases and J by 1 base, leaving 12 bases between them. The CDR3 sequence is 14 residues long.

V gene TRBV5-1 combines with J gene TRBJ2-1, with 9 nucleotides matching TRBD2. The CDR3 sequence is 16 residues long. The ends lost 4 bases at V and 7 bases at J; junction bases unmatched: 12. Per the germline V gene, CDR1 is SGHRS and CDR2 is YFSETQ. CDR3 nucleotides: TGCGCCAGCAGCCTCGAATTAGCGGGAGCGGCTAATGAGCAGTTCTTC. Protein: CASSLELAGAANEQFF.

This clone has just a few counts. DNA of the CDR3: TGTGCCAGCAGTAACGACAGGTTCAATCAGCCCCAGCATTTT. Translation gives CASSNDRFNQPQHF. J is TRBJ1-5 and V is TRBV28; maybe TRBD1 (6 bases). The CDR3 consists of 14 residues. Germline CDR1 reads MDHEN; CDR2 reads SYDVKM. The V end was cut by 5 bases, the J end by 3 bases, with 11 bases between.

J is TRBJ2-7 and V is TRBV6-5; D unclear. Trimming removed 4 bases at V and 6 bases at J, with 16 bases between. This CDR3 is 14 amino acids long. CDR1 is MNHEY and CDR2 is SVGAGI in the germline V gene. CDR3 in amino acids: CASSFESRTGEQYF. CDR3 bases: TGTGCCAGCAGTTTCGAATCACGAACGGGCGAGCAGTACTTC.